Listed below are T cell receptor beta chains from one sample, sequenced in a study of T-cell memory formation after mild COVID-19. TCRdb analysed the 5' RACE reads with MiXCR anew, one entry per CDR3 protein. The table lists around 340,000 distinct CDR3 sequences, about 16% of them singletons, with about 22% in the top ten. The material sequenced was PBMCs or a T cell subset sorted from them (not recorded which). Receptors originate from a man aged 18 to 29 who had mild COVID-19 (a few samples of this study predate the infection). Cell type and time point are not known. Each CDR3 is given with its conserved first and last residue. The D gene is left open where the match is weak. Where a row states a size, it is once, few, many or the class of an expanded clone; other rows omit it.

v_call: TRBV25-1; d_call: .; j_call: TRBJ1-6; clone_size: few; cdr3_nt: TGTGCCAGCAGTGAATCTTCGGCAGGGAATTCACCCCTCCACTTT; cdr3_aa: CASSESSAGNSPLHF
v_call: TRBV30; d_call: TRBD2; j_call: TRBJ2-3; clone_size: few; cdr3_nt: TGTGCCTGGAGTCCGGGACTAGCAACAGATACGCAGTATTTT; cdr3_aa: CAWSPGLATDTQYF
v_call: TRBV7-9; d_call: .; j_call: TRBJ1-1; clone_size: many; cdr3_nt: TGTGCCAGCAGCTCGGGGACTGAAGCTTTCTTT; cdr3_aa: CASSSGTEAFF
v_call: TRBV11-2; d_call: .; j_call: TRBJ1-6; clone_size: .; cdr3_nt: TGTGCCAGCAGACTTGAGGGTAGCCCCTATAATTCACCCCTCCACTTT; cdr3_aa: CASRLEGSPYNSPLHF
v_call: TRBV19; d_call: .; j_call: TRBJ1-1; clone_size: .; cdr3_nt: TGTGCCAGTAGTATTACGGGGTACATGAACACTGAAGCTTTCTTT; cdr3_aa: CASSITGYMNTEAFF
v_call: TRBV7-6; d_call: .; j_call: TRBJ2-3; clone_size: many; cdr3_nt: TGTGCCAGCAGCTTAGTTGGAGGGCCAGATACGCAGTATTTT; cdr3_aa: CASSLVGGPDTQYF
v_call: TRBV2; d_call: TRBD1; j_call: TRBJ2-1; clone_size: .; cdr3_nt: TGTGCCAGCAAGGGACAGGCTAATGAGCAGTTCTTC; cdr3_aa: CASKGQANEQFF
v_call: TRBV28; d_call: TRBD1; j_call: TRBJ1-2; clone_size: .; cdr3_nt: TGTGCCAGCAGTTTATTTCCGGGACAGGGATACGGCTACACCTTC; cdr3_aa: CASSLFPGQGYGYTF
v_call: TRBV5-1; d_call: .; j_call: TRBJ1-1; clone_size: .; cdr3_nt: TGCGCCAGCAGCTTGGAAACTTCCGGGGCTGAAGCTTTCTTT; cdr3_aa: CASSLETSGAEAFF
v_call: TRBV12-3/TRBV12-4; d_call: .; j_call: TRBJ2-5; clone_size: .; cdr3_nt: TGTGCCAGCCGACTCCAGGGTGGAGAGACCCAGTACTTC; cdr3_aa: CASRLQGGETQYF
v_call: TRBV9; d_call: TRBD2; j_call: TRBJ2-3; clone_size: few; cdr3_nt: TGTGCCAGCAGCGTAGCTAGCGGGGCTTCCGGGAATACGCAGTATTTT; cdr3_aa: CASSVASGASGNTQYF
v_call: TRBV12-3/TRBV12-4; d_call: .; j_call: TRBJ2-6; clone_size: .; cdr3_nt: TGTGCCAGCAGTAGGAGGATGAGTGGGGCCAACGTCCTGACTTTC; cdr3_aa: CASSRRMSGANVLTF
v_call: TRBV7-8; d_call: .; j_call: TRBJ1-5; clone_size: .; cdr3_nt: TGTGCCAGCAGCTTAGATATGGGCAATCAGCCCCAGCATTTT; cdr3_aa: CASSLDMGNQPQHF
v_call: TRBV7-2; d_call: .; j_call: TRBJ2-1; clone_size: .; cdr3_nt: TGTGCCAGCAGCTTAGTTCAAGGGTACTACAATGAGCAGTTCTTC; cdr3_aa: CASSLVQGYYNEQFF
v_call: TRBV29-1; d_call: .; j_call: TRBJ2-2; clone_size: .; cdr3_nt: TGCAGCGTCGGAGAGGAGAACACCGGGGAGCTGTTTTTT; cdr3_aa: CSVGEENTGELFF
v_call: TRBV6-2/TRBV6-3; d_call: TRBD1; j_call: TRBJ1-3; clone_size: few; cdr3_nt: TGTGCCAGCAGTTCACCGGGACAGGGGACTGGAAACACCATATATTTT; cdr3_aa: CASSSPGQGTGNTIYF
v_call: TRBV5-1; d_call: TRBD1; j_call: TRBJ2-3; clone_size: .; cdr3_nt: TGCGCCAGCAGCAGAGGACAGGGCGGCCCCACAGATACGCAGTATTTT; cdr3_aa: CASSRGQGGPTDTQYF
v_call: TRBV12-3/TRBV12-4; d_call: .; j_call: TRBJ1-2; clone_size: few; cdr3_nt: TGTGCCAGCAGTTTAGGGACAGCCTCTAACTATGGCTACACCTTC; cdr3_aa: CASSLGTASNYGYTF
v_call: TRBV5-1; d_call: .; j_call: TRBJ2-3; clone_size: many; cdr3_nt: TGCGCCAGCGGGAATGTCGAGGACGGGGGGCTTACAGATACGCAGTATTTT; cdr3_aa: CASGNVEDGGLTDTQYF
v_call: TRBV6-1; d_call: TRBD1; j_call: TRBJ2-1; clone_size: many; cdr3_nt: TGTGCCAGCAGTGGAGACCCGGGACAGGGGAGCGATGAGCAGTTCTTC; cdr3_aa: CASSGDPGQGSDEQFF
v_call: TRBV5-1; d_call: .; j_call: TRBJ2-5; clone_size: many; cdr3_nt: TGCGCCAGCAGCTTGGGCGCCCTCCTCCAGGGGGGAGAGACCCAGTACTTC; cdr3_aa: CASSLGALLQGGETQYF
v_call: TRBV7-9; d_call: .; j_call: TRBJ1-6; clone_size: .; cdr3_nt: TGTGCCAGCAGCTTAGACCAAGGGCCCCTCCACTTT; cdr3_aa: CASSLDQGPLHF
v_call: TRBV2; d_call: TRBD1; j_call: TRBJ1-1; clone_size: .; cdr3_nt: TGTGCCAGCAGAGAGGGGACAGCCTCATACACTGAAGCTTTCTTT; cdr3_aa: CASREGTASYTEAFF
v_call: TRBV11-2; d_call: .; j_call: TRBJ2-1; clone_size: few; cdr3_nt: TGTGCCAGCAGCACGGACACCTACAATGAGCAGTTCTTC; cdr3_aa: CASSTDTYNEQFF
v_call: TRBV20-1; d_call: TRBD1; j_call: TRBJ2-6; clone_size: .; cdr3_nt: TGCAGTGCTACAAAAGGGACAGGGGAATTGACAGGGGCCAACGTCCTGACTTTC; cdr3_aa: CSATKGTGELTGANVLTF
v_call: TRBV29-1; d_call: .; j_call: TRBJ1-2; clone_size: .; cdr3_nt: TGCAGCGTTGAAGATGGGAGGGGGGGCTATGGCTACACCTTC; cdr3_aa: CSVEDGRGGYGYTF
v_call: TRBV7-4; d_call: TRBD1; j_call: TRBJ1-5; clone_size: .; cdr3_nt: TGTGCCAGCAGCTTAAATACGGGACAGTGGATTCATAGCAATCAGCCCCAGCATTTT; cdr3_aa: CASSLNTGQWIHSNQPQHF
v_call: TRBV10-3; d_call: .; j_call: TRBJ1-2; clone_size: few; cdr3_nt: TGTGCCACCCAACGAGGCAGGGGAAGATATGGCTACACCTTC; cdr3_aa: CATQRGRGRYGYTF
v_call: TRBV6-6; d_call: .; j_call: TRBJ1-3; clone_size: .; cdr3_nt: TGTGCCAGCATGGGCGGTGGAAACACCATATATTTT; cdr3_aa: CASMGGGNTIYF
v_call: TRBV7-8; d_call: .; j_call: TRBJ1-1; clone_size: many; cdr3_nt: TGTGCCAGCAGCTTAGAACAGGCCCGTGCTGCTTTCTTT; cdr3_aa: CASSLEQARAAFF
v_call: TRBV10-3; d_call: TRBD1; j_call: TRBJ1-5; clone_size: .; cdr3_nt: TGTGCCATCAGTGAGTGGGGACAGGGTCAGCCCCAGCATTTT; cdr3_aa: CAISEWGQGQPQHF
v_call: TRBV12-3/TRBV12-4; d_call: TRBD2; j_call: TRBJ2-5; clone_size: .; cdr3_nt: TGTGCCAGCAGTTTGCGAGCGGGGGGCCAGGAGACCCAGTACTTC; cdr3_aa: CASSLRAGGQETQYF
v_call: TRBV4-1; d_call: .; j_call: TRBJ2-3; clone_size: .; cdr3_nt: TGCGCCAGCAGCCAACTTATGGCGGGGAGCACAGATACGCAGTATTTT; cdr3_aa: CASSQLMAGSTDTQYF
v_call: TRBV1; d_call: .; j_call: TRBJ2-1; clone_size: .; cdr3_nt: TGCACCAGCAGCCAAGCGTTAGCGGGGGCTTCAGGCGAGCAGTTCTTC; cdr3_aa: CTSSQALAGASGEQFF
v_call: TRBV7-9; d_call: .; j_call: TRBJ2-2; clone_size: .; cdr3_nt: TGTGCCAGCAGCTTTATCACCGGGGAGCTGTTTTTT; cdr3_aa: CASSFITGELFF
v_call: TRBV2; d_call: TRBD1; j_call: TRBJ2-5; clone_size: .; cdr3_nt: TGTGCCAGCAGTCGACAGGGGAAATCCGAGACCCAGTACTTC; cdr3_aa: CASSRQGKSETQYF
v_call: TRBV6-4; d_call: TRBD1; j_call: TRBJ2-2; clone_size: few; cdr3_nt: TGTGCCAGCAGGACAGGGGAGATCGGGGAGCTGTTTTTT; cdr3_aa: CASRTGEIGELFF
v_call: TRBV5-1; d_call: .; j_call: TRBJ2-3; clone_size: many; cdr3_nt: TGTGCCAGCAGCTTGGCCGGTTCCACAGATACGCAGTATTTT; cdr3_aa: CASSLAGSTDTQYF
v_call: TRBV6-5; d_call: .; j_call: TRBJ2-2; clone_size: .; cdr3_nt: TGTGCCAGCAGTTACACATATCGGGTTTCGAACACCGGGGAGCTGTTTTTT; cdr3_aa: CASSYTYRVSNTGELFF
v_call: TRBV9; d_call: .; j_call: TRBJ1-1; clone_size: many; cdr3_nt: TGTGCCAGCAGCGGCAGGGCGGACACTGAAGCTTTCTTT; cdr3_aa: CASSGRADTEAFF
v_call: TRBV12-3/TRBV12-4; d_call: TRBD1; j_call: TRBJ2-7; clone_size: .; cdr3_nt: TGTGCCAGCAGTCTACGGGACAGCCTTTCCTACGAGCAGTACTTC; cdr3_aa: CASSLRDSLSYEQYF
v_call: TRBV12-3/TRBV12-4; d_call: TRBD1; j_call: TRBJ2-7; clone_size: many; cdr3_nt: TGTGCCAGCAGTCCGGGACAGTTGTACTACGAGCAGTACTTC; cdr3_aa: CASSPGQLYYEQYF
v_call: TRBV6-2/TRBV6-3; d_call: TRBD2; j_call: TRBJ2-2; clone_size: .; cdr3_nt: TGTGCCAGCAGTCCCCACGGACTAGCGGGGTCCGGGGAGCTGTTTTTT; cdr3_aa: CASSPHGLAGSGELFF
v_call: TRBV7-9; d_call: .; j_call: TRBJ1-5; clone_size: .; cdr3_nt: TGTGCCAGCAGCTTAGGGTATCAGCCCCAGCATTTT; cdr3_aa: CASSLGYQPQHF
v_call: TRBV4-2; d_call: .; j_call: TRBJ2-7; clone_size: few; cdr3_nt: TGTGCCAGCAGCCAGACGGGGCCGTACGAGCAGTACTTC; cdr3_aa: CASSQTGPYEQYF
v_call: TRBV6-2/TRBV6-3; d_call: TRBD1; j_call: TRBJ1-4; clone_size: few; cdr3_nt: TGTGCCCGCAGAACAGGGGGGAAAAAAGAAAAACTGTTTTTT; cdr3_aa: CARRTGGKKEKLFF